This T cell receptor (beta chain) derives from a study of blood T cell repertoires in COVID-19. Study as a whole: Whether acute or convalescent, the COVID-19 samples came from the United States, Italy and Spain. Sources were T cells, B-cell-depleted T cells, or PBMCs; the material itself was cDNA or gDNA.

There are 17 residues in the CDR3. V shed 4 bases and J 8 bases; nucleotides not matched to a gene: 14. Germline CDR1 and CDR2: SGHDT and YYEEEE. Profiling relied on immunoSEQ multiplex PCR, and the TCRdb table lists in-frame clones only, not all of them. This table holds around 290,000 clones, roughly 90% found once. Sequences were obtained from peripheral blood. This rearrangement joins TRBV5-6 to TRBJ1-4, with 10 bases lining up with TRBD1. This TCR was sampled from a woman in her seventies with COVID-19, enrolled during active disease. The CDR3 sequence: CASSIFGTGDGAEKLFF. As DNA, the CDR3 is TGTGCCAGCAGCATATTCGGGACAGGGGATGGAGCGGAAAAACTGTTTTTT.